The 22 T cell receptor beta chains below all came from one sample that was sequenced in a study of blood T cell repertoires in COVID-19. TCRdb keeps only in-frame clones here, not all; method: immunoSEQ multiplex PCR. Here the sample spans 150,000 or so clones, approximately 86% being singletons. Sequencing was performed on peripheral blood. All receptors come from a woman in her sixties or seventies with COVID-19, enrolled during active disease.

The gene calls are TRBV13 and TRBJ1-3, with TRBD1 identical over 9 bases. The germline CDR1 and CDR2 sequences are PRHDT and FYEKMQ (reference sequence). This CDR3 has 15 residues. The V segment lost 5 bases and the J segment 2 bases; nucleotides outside the gene matches: 4. DNA of the CDR3: TGTGCCAGCAGCCCCAGGACAGGGGCTGGAAACACCATATATTTT. Translating gives CASSPRTGAGNTIYF.

This clone appeared a single time. This rearrangement joins TRBV29-1 to TRBJ2-7; 7 nucleotides agree with TRBD1. The germline gives CDR1 SQVTM, CDR2 ANQGSEA. Unmatched junction bases numbered 6, after V lost 7 bases and J lost 3 bases. The CDR3 is made up of 12 amino acids. DNA of the CDR3: TGCAGCGCCAAGACAGGGTTCTACGAGCAGTACTTC. This translates into CSAKTGFYEQYF.

CDR3 sequence (DNA): TGTGCGGTCGCGGGGGGTAACACTGAAGCTTTCTTT. It translates to CAVAGGNTEAFF. This chain uses TRBV6-6 with TRBJ1-1, with D possibly matching TRBD1 (5 bases). Germline CDR1 MNHNY, CDR2 SVGAGI (reference sequence). The CDR3 is 12 residues long.

The V call is TRBV5-1, the J call TRBJ1-6, with no clear D. This CDR3 spans 14 amino acids. V was clipped by 2 bases and J by 9 bases, with 12 bases between them. Germline CDR1 reads SGHRS; CDR2 reads YFSETQ. The CDR3 DNA is TGCGCCAGCAGCTTAAGCGGCCAGACTTCACCCCTCCACTTT. Protein: CASSLSGQTSPLHF.

The gene calls are TRBV15 and TRBJ1-1; D call uncertain. This CDR3 has 15 residues. Trimming took off 1 base at V and 0 bases at J, with 9 bases between the two ends. Germline lookup yields CDR1 LNHNV and CDR2 YYDKDF (reference sequence). In nucleotides, the CDR3 is TGTGCCACCAGCAGAGGGGCGGGCTTGAACACTGAAGCTTTCTTT. Residues: CATSRGAGLNTEAFF.

V gene TRBV5-1 combines with J gene TRBJ1-4; D is unresolved. Germline V gene sequence: CDR1 SGHRS, CDR2 YFSETQ. V shed 5 bases and J shed 5 bases, with 10 bases lying between them. This CDR3 has 13 residues. The CDR3 region is CASRRDSNEKLFF. CDR3 nucleotides: TGCGCCAGCAGGAGAGACTCGAATGAAAAACTGTTTTTT.

This clone was recorded a few times. The chain combines TRBV2 with TRBJ1-4; 10 bases are a match to TRBD1. The V segment lost 8 bases and the J segment 8 bases; nucleotides outside the gene matches: 8. Germline CDR1 reads SNHLY; CDR2 reads FYNNEI. CDR3 length: 14 amino acids. CDR3 amino acids: CASVTGTGEEKLFF. In DNA, the CDR3 is TGTGCCAGCGTAACCGGGACAGGGGAAGAAAAACTGTTTTTT. The full variable domain, its missing parts supplied by reference TRBV2 and TRBJ1-4, is EPEVTQTPSHQVTQMGQEVILRCVPISNHLYFYWYRQILGQKVEFLVSFYNNEISEKSEIFDDQFSVERPDGSNFTLKIRSTKLEDSAMYFCASVTGTGEEKLFFGSGTQLSVL.

The rearrangement joins TRBV5-1 to TRBJ1-6; the D gene is possibly TRBD1 (5 bases). Germline lookup yields CDR1 SGHRS and CDR2 YFSETQ. The CDR3 has 15 residues. V dropped 2 bases and J dropped 7 bases, with 13 bases sitting between them. CDR3 coding DNA: TGCGCCAGCAGCTTTCAGGCAGGGCTCAATTCACCCCTCCACTTT. Translated: CASSFQAGLNSPLHF.

V and J are TRBV6-6 and TRBJ1-3; 7 bases map to TRBD1. The V and J ends lost 0 bases and 3 bases, in that order; junction bases with no gene match: 5. This CDR3 has 16 residues. CDR1 and CDR2 from the germline V gene are MNHNY and SVGAGI (reference sequence). CDR3 loop: CASSYSMQGGGNTIYF. The CDR3 DNA sequence: TGTGCCAGCAGTTACTCGATGCAGGGGGGTGGAAACACCATATATTTT.

The chain recombines TRBV7-8 with TRBJ1-1; D might be TRBD1 (5 bases). The CDR3 extends over 15 amino acids. Germline CDR1 is SGHVS and CDR2 is FQNEAQ. Trimming pared 5 bases from V and 4 bases from J, leaving 17 bases between. CDR3 protein: CASSISGSGGTEAFF. DNA of the CDR3: TGTGCCAGCAGCATCTCAGGGTCAGGTGGCACTGAAGCTTTCTTT.

The rearrangement joins TRBV3-1 (or the pseudogene TRBV3-2) to TRBJ1-5; TRBD1 might be the D (6 bases). This CDR3 has 12 amino acids. Germline CDR1 is LGHDT and CDR2 is YNNKEL (reference sequence). Between the trimmed V and J ends, which lost 8 bases and 5 bases, there was a span of 10 bases. The CDR3 DNA is TGTGCCAGCGGCAGGGGAGATCAGCCCCAGCATTTT. Its translation: CASGRGDQPQHF.

The chain combines TRBV28 with TRBJ2-5, with 10 positions matching TRBD1. Germline V lookup: CDR1 MDHEN, CDR2 SYDVKM. This CDR3 spans 15 amino acids. V dropped 6 bases and J dropped 2; count of bases not matched to a gene: 6. CDR3 sequence: CASSLGTGVQETQYF. CDR3 DNA sequence: TGTGCCAGCAGCTTAGGGACAGGGGTTCAAGAGACCCAGTACTTC.

The chain recombines TRBV28 with TRBJ2-1; 7 bases are shared with TRBD1. The CDR3 is 19 amino acids. V gave up 6 bases and J gave up 7 bases; unmatched junction bases: 24. The germline V gene encodes CDR1 MDHEN and CDR2 SYDVKM. The CDR3 spells CASSPVRSSTGVLRNEQFF. Written as DNA, the CDR3 is TGTGCCAGCAGCCCCGTAAGGTCGTCTACAGGGGTGTTAAGAAATGAGCAGTTCTTC.

The V call is TRBV25-1, the J call TRBJ1-6; D might be TRBD1 (6 bases). This CDR3 is built from 17 residues. V lost 2 bases, J lost 6 bases, and 17 bases lay in between. Germline V gives CDR1 MGHDK, CDR2 SYGVNS. This chain's CDR3 is CASSEGQRLWGNSPLHF. The CDR3 DNA reads as TGTGCCAGCAGTGAAGGACAGAGATTATGGGGTAATTCACCCCTCCACTTT.

This chain links TRBV2 with TRBJ2-3, with D perhaps TRBD2 (6 bases). The ends were cut back, 7 bases at V and 9 bases at J, with 14 bases in the middle. The CDR3 loop spans 12 amino acids. Per the germline V gene, CDR1 is SNHLY and CDR2 is FYNNEI. This chain's CDR3 is CASTWDSITQYF. The CDR3 region has the DNA TGTGCCAGCACCTGGGACTCGATAACGCAGTATTTT.

J is TRBJ1-5 and V is TRBV23-1; the match to TRBD1 covers 9 bases. TRBV23-1 is recorded as an ORF, its role being uncertain. The CDR3 has 15 amino acids. V shed 4 bases, J shed 5 bases, and the junction held 6 bases outside the gene matches. CDR3 coding DNA: TGCGCCAGCAGTCCCCTACAGGGGGCCCATCAGCCCCAGCATTTT. Translated, it gives CASSPLQGAHQPQHF.

This clone was seen only a few times. The rearrangement joins TRBV7-9 to TRBJ1-2, with D possibly TRBD1 on 6 matching bases. Trimming stripped 1 base from V and 8 bases from J, with 20 bases between. The CDR3 contains 16 residues. Germline V gene data show CDR1 as SEHNR and CDR2 as FQNEAQ (reference sequence). The CDR3 reads CASSLVARGPTWGYTF. The CDR3 nucleotides read TGTGCCAGCAGCTTAGTGGCCAGGGGTCCCACCTGGGGCTACACCTTC.

The rearrangement joins TRBV21-1 to TRBJ1-4; TRBD1, the D gene given by the table, was not confirmed from the DNA. TRBV21-1 is a known pseudogene. CDR3 size: 14 residues. The CDR3, as DNA: TGTGCCAGAGGGCAGGGGGGTAAAAATGAAAAACTGTTTTTT. It specifies CARGQGGKNEKLFF.

The V and J genes are TRBV3-1 (or the pseudogene TRBV3-2) and TRBJ1-1; D gene uncertain. This CDR3 has 14 amino acids. The V end lost 0 bases, the J end lost 3 bases, and 8 bases lay between the germline ends. Looked up from germline, CDR1 is LGHDT and CDR2 is YNNKEL (reference sequence). The CDR3 DNA follows: TGTGCCAGCAGCCAAGACCCTAGCGACACTGAAGCTTTCTTT. It encodes CASSQDPSDTEAFF.

The table lists this clone with a count of one. This chain joins TRBV28 and TRBJ1-2; no definite D call. CDR3 size: 16 residues. Trimming pared 5 bases from V and 5 bases from J, leaving 21 bases between. Germline V gene data show CDR1 as MDHEN and CDR2 as SYDVKM. In nucleotides, the CDR3 is TGTGCCAGCAGTCCACCGACCAGCGGGTTTTTGTATGGCTACACCTTC. This sequence encodes CASSPPTSGFLYGYTF.

This clone was found a few times. V usage is TRBV7-4 and J usage is TRBJ2-1; TRBD2 matches 8 bases. CDR1 is SGHVT, CDR2 SQSDAQ, per germline. The CDR3 is 15 residues long. The ends lost 1 base at V and 7 bases at J; junction bases unmatched: 6. CDR3 in amino acids: CASSLDASGRNEQFF. CDR3 nucleotides: TGTGCCAGCAGCTTAGATGCTAGCGGGCGGAATGAGCAGTTCTTC.

The chain joins TRBV30 to TRBJ1-1; D is uncertain. Germline values: CDR1 GTSNPN, CDR2 SVGIG (reference sequence). The CDR3 sequence is 13 residues long. Trimming removed 0 bases at V and 0 bases at J, with 5 bases between. CDR3 in DNA: TGTGCCTGGAGTGTACAGATGAACACTGAAGCTTTCTTT. Protein: CAWSVQMNTEAFF.